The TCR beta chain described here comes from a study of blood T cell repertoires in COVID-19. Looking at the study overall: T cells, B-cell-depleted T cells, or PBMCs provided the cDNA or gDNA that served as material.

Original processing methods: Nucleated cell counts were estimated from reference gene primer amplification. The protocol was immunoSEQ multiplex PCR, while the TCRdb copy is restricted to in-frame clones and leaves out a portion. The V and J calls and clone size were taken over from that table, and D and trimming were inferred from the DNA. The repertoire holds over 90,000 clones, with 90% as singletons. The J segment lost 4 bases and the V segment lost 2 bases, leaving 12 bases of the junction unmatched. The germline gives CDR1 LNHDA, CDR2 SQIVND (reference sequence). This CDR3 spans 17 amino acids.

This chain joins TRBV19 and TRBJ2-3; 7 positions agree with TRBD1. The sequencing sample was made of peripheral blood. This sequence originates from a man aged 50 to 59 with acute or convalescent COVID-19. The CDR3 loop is CASSIISGRGFSDTQYF. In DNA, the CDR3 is TGTGCCAGTAGTATAATCTCTGGCAGGGGGTTCTCAGATACGCAGTATTTT. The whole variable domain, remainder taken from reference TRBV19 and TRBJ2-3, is DGGITQSPKYLFRKEGQNVTLSCEQNLNHDAMYWYRQDPGQGLRLIYYSQIVNDFQKGDIAEGYSVSREKKESFPLTVTSAQKNPTAFYLCASSIISGRGFSDTQYFGPGTRLTVL.